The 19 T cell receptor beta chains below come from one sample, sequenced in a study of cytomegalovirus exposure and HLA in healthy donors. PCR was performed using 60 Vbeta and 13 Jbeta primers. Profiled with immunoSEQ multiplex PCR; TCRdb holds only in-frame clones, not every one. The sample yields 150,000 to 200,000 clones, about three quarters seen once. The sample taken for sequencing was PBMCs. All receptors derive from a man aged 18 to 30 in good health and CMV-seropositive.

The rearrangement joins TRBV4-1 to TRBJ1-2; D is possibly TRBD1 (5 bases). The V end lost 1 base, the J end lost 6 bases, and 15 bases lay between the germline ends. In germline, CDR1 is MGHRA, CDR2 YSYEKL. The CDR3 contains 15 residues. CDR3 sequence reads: CASSQGGGGSNGYTF. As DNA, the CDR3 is TGCGCCAGCAGCCAAGGTGGGGGGGGTAGCAATGGCTACACCTTC.

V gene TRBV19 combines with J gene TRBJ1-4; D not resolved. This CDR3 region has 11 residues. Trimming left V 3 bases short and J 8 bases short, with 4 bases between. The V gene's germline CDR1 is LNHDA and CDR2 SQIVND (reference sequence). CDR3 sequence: CASSIEEKLFF. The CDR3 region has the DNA TGTGCCAGTAGTATCGAGGAAAAACTGTTTTTT.

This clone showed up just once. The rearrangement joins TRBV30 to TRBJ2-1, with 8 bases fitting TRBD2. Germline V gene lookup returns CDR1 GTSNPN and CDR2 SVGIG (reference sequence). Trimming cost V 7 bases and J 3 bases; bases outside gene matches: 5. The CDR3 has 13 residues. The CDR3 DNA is TGTGCCTCCCGCGGGGGGAACTACAATGAGCAGTTCTTC. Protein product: CASRGGNYNEQFF.

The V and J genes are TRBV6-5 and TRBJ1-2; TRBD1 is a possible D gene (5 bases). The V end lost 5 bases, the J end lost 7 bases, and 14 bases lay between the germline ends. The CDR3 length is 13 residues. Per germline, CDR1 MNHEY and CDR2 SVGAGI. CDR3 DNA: TGTGCCAGCAGTCCCGGGGGACGGGGTGGCTACACCTTC. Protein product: CASSPGGRGGYTF.

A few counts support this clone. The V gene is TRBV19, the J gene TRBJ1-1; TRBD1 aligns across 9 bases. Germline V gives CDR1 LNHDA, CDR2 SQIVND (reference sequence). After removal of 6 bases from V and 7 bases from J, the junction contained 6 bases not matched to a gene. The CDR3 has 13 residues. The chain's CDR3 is CASRMDRGIEAFF. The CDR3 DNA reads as TGTGCCAGTAGGATGGACAGGGGTATTGAAGCTTTCTTT.

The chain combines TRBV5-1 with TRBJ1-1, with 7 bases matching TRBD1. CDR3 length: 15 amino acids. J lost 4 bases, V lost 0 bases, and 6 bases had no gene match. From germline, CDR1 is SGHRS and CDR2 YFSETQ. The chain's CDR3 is CASSLGAGGSTEAFF. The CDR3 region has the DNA TGCGCCAGCAGCTTGGGGGCAGGGGGTTCCACTGAAGCTTTCTTT.

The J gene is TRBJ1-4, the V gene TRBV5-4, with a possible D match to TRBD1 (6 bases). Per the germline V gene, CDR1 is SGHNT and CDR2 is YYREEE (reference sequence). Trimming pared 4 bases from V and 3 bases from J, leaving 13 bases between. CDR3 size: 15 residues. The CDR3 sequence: CASSQRQEANEKLFF. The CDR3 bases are TGTGCCAGCAGCCAAAGACAGGAGGCTAATGAAAAACTGTTTTTT.

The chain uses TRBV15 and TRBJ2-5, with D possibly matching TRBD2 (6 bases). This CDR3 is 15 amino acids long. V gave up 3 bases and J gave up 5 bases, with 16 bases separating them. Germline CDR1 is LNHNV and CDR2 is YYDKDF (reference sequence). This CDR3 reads CATSRAGLEGETQYF. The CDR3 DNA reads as TGTGCCACCAGCAGGGCAGGCCTGGAGGGGGAGACCCAGTACTTC. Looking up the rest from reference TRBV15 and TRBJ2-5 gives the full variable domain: DAMVIQNPRYQVTQFGKPVTLSCSQTLNHNVMYWYQQKSSQAPKLLFHYYDKDFNNEADTPDNFQSRRPNTSFCFLDIRSPGLGDTAMYLCATSRAGLEGETQYFGPGTRLLVL.

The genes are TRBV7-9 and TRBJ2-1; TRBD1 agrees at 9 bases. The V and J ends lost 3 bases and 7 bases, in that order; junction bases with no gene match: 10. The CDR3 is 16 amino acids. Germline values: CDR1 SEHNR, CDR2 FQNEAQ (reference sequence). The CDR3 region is CASSFDDRGLSNEQFF. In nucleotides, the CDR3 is TGTGCCAGCAGCTTCGACGACAGGGGGTTGAGTAATGAGCAGTTCTTC.

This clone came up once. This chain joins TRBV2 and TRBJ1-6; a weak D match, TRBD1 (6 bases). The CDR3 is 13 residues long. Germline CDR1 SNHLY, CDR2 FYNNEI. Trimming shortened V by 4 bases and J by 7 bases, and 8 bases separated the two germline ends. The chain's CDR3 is CASSGGQNSPLHF. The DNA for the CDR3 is TGTGCCAGCAGTGGGGGGCAAAATTCACCCCTCCACTTT.

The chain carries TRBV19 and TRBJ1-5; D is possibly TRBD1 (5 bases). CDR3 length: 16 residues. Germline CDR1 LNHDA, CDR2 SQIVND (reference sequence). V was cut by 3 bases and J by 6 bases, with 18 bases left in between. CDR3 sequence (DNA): TGTGCCAGTAGTATTAGGGAGGGGCTAGTAGGTCAGCCCCAGCATTTT. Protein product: CASSIREGLVGQPQHF.

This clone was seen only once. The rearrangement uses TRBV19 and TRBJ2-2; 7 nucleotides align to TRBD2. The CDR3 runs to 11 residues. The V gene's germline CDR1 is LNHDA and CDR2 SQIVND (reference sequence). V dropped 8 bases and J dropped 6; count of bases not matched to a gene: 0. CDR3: CASGGAGELFF. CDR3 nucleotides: TGTGCCAGTGGGGGGGCCGGGGAGCTGTTTTTT.

CDR3 sequence: CAISEEWGGAPKLWSTDTQYF. CDR3 in DNA: TGTGCCATCAGTGAAGAGTGGGGAGGGGCCCCTAAACTTTGGAGCACAGATACGCAGTATTTT. The chain has TRBV10-3 and TRBJ2-3, with 7 bases fitting TRBD2. V was pared by 3 bases and J by 0 bases, with 21 bases of the junction left unmatched. The CDR3 is made up of 21 amino acids. The germline gives CDR1 ENHRY, CDR2 SYGVKD.

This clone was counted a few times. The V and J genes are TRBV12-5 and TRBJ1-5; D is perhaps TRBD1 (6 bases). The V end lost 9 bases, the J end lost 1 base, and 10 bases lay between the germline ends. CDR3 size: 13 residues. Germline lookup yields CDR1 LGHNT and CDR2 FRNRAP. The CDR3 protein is CASQGQSNQPQHF. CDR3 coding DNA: TGTGCTAGCCAAGGACAGAGCAATCAGCCCCAGCATTTT.

CDR3 nucleotide sequence: TGTGCCAGCAGCTTAGCCCTGGCGGAGGTCTATGGCTACACCTTC. It specifies CASSLALAEVYGYTF. This chain connects TRBV7-2 to TRBJ1-2; D is unclear. Trimming cost V 0 bases and J 4 bases, with 12 bases left between them. This CDR3 contains 15 residues. Per germline, CDR1 SGHTA and CDR2 FQGNSA.

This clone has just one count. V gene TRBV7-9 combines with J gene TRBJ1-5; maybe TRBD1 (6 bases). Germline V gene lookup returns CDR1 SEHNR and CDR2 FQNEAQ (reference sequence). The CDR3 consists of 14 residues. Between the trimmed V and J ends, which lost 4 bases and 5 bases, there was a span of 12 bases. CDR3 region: CASSWEGGDQPQHF. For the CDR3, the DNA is TGTGCCAGCAGCTGGGAAGGGGGAGATCAGCCCCAGCATTTT. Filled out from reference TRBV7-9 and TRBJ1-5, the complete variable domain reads DTGVSQNPRHKITKRGQNVTFRCDPISEHNRLYWYRQTLGQGPEFLTYFQNEAQLEKSRLLSDRFSAERPKGSFSTLEIQRTEQGDSAMYLCASSWEGGDQPQHFGDGTRLSIL.

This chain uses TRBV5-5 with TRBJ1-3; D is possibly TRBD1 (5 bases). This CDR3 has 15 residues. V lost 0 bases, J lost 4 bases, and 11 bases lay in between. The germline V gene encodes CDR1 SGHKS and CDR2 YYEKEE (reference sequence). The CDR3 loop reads CASSLGAGSGNTIYF. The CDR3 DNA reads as TGTGCCAGCAGCTTGGGGGCAGGGTCAGGAAACACCATATATTTT.

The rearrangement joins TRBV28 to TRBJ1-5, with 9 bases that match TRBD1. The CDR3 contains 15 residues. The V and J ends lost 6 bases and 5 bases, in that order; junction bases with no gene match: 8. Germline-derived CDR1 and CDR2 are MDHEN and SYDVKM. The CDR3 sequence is CASRDRDREYQPQHF. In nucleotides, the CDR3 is TGTGCCAGCAGGGACCGGGACAGGGAGTATCAGCCCCAGCATTTT. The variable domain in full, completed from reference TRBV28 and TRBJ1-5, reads DVKVTQSSRYLVKRTGEKVFLECVQDMDHENMFWYRQDPGLGLRLIYFSYDVKMKEKGDIPEGYSVSREKKERFSLILESASTNQTSMYLCASRDRDREYQPQHFGDGTRLSIL.

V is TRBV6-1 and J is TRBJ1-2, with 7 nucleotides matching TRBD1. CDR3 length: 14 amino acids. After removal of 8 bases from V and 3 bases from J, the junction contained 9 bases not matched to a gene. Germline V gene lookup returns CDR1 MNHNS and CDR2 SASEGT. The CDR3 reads CASAPGQWDYGYTF. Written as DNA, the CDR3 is TGTGCCAGCGCCCCGGGACAGTGGGACTATGGCTACACCTTC.